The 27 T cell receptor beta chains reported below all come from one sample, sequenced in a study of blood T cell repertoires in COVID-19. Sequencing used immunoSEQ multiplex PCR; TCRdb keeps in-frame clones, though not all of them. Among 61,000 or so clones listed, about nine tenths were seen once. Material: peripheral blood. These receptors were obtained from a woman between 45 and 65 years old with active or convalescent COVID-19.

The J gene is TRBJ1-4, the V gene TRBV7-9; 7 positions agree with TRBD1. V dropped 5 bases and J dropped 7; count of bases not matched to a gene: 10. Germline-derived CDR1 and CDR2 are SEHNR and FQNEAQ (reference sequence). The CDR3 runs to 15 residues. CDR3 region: CASSHSQGEVEKLFF. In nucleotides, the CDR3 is TGTGCCAGCAGCCATTCCCAGGGGGAGGTTGAAAAACTGTTTTTT.

The CDR3 DNA is TGTGCCACCTGGGAGGGACTAGCGGGAGTCCATGAGCAGTTCTTC. Translation gives CATWEGLAGVHEQFF. The chain combines TRBV27 with TRBJ2-1; TRBD2 aligns across 14 bases. From germline, CDR1 is MNHEY and CDR2 SMNVEV (reference sequence). V shed 10 bases, J shed 8 bases, and the junction held 10 bases outside the gene matches. The CDR3 length is 15 residues.

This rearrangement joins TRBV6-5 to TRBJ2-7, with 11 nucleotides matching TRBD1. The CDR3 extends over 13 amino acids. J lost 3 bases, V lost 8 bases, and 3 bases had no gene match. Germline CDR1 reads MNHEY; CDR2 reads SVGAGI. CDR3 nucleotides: TGTGCCAGCCGGGACAGGGGGATCTACGAGCAGTACTTC. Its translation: CASRDRGIYEQYF.

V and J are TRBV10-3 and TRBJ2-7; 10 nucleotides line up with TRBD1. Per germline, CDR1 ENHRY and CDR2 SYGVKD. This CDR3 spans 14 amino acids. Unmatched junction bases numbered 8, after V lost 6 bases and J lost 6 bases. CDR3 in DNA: TGTGCCATCAGGGGACAGGGGCGCCTGGGCGAGCAGTACTTC. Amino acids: CAIRGQGRLGEQYF.

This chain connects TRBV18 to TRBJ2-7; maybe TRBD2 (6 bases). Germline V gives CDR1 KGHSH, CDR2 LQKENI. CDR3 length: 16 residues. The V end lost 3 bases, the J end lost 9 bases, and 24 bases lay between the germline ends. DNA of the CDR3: TGTGCCAGCTCACCGCTGGAGTGGAGCGGGCCCAAAATGCAGTACTTC. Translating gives CASSPLEWSGPKMQYF. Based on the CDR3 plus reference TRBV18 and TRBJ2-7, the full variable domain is NAGVMQNPRHLVRRRGQEARLRCSPMKGHSHVYWYRQLPEEGLKFMVYLQKENIIDESGMPKERFSAEFPKEGPSILRIQQVVRGDSAAYFCASSPLEWSGPKMQYFGPGTRLTVT.

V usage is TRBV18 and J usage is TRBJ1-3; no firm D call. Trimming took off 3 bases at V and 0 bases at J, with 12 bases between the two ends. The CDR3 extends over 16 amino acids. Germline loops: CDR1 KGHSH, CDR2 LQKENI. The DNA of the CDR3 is TGTGCCAGCTCACCCGCGACATCGACCTCTGGAAACACCATATATTTT. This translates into CASSPATSTSGNTIYF.

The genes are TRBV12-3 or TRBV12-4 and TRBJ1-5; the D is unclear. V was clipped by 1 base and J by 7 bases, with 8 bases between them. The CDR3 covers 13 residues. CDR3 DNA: TGTGCCAGCAGTTTAGTTTCGGGACAGCCCCAGCATTTT. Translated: CASSLVSGQPQHF.

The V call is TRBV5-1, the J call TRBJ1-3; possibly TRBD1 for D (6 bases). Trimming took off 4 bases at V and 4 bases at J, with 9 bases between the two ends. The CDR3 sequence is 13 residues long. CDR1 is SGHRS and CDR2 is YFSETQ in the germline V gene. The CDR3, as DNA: TGCGCCAGCAGCATAGGGGGAGGAAACACCATATATTTT. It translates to CASSIGGGNTIYF.

The CDR3 spells CASSWSGVRGADEQFF. The CDR3 DNA reads as TGCGCCAGCAGCTGGTCAGGGGTACGAGGAGCCGATGAGCAGTTCTTC. The chain couples TRBV5-1 to TRBJ2-1; weak D call: TRBD1 (6 bases). Germline V CDR1 and CDR2: SGHRS, YFSETQ. Trimming left V 3 bases short and J 8 bases short, with 21 bases between. This CDR3 is 16 amino acids long.

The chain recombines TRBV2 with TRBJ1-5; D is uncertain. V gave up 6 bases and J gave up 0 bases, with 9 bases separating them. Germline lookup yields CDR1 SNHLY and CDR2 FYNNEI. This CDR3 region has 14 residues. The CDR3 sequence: CASSSDYSNQPQHF. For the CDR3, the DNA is TGTGCCAGCAGCAGTGATTATAGCAATCAGCCCCAGCATTTT.

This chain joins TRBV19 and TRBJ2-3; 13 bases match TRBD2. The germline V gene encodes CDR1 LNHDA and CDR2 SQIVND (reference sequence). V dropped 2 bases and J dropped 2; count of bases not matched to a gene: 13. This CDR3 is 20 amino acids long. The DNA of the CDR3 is TGTGCCAGTAGTATATCTGGACTAGCGGGAGTGGTTCCCACCACAGATACGCAGTATTTT. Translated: CASSISGLAGVVPTTDTQYF.

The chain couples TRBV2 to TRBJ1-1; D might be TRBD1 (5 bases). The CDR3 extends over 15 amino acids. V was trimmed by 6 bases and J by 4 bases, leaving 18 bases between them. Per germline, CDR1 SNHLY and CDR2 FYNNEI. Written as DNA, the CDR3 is TGTGCCAGCAGACTCGAATCCACAGGATTCACTGAAGCTTTCTTT. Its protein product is CASRLESTGFTEAFF.

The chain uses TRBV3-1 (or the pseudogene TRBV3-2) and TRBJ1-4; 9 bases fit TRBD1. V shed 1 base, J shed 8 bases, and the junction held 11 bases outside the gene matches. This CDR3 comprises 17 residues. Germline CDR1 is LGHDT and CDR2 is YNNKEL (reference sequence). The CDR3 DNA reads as TGTGCCAGCAGCCAAGCTTCCGGACAGGGGAGAGGAGAAAAACTGTTTTTT. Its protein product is CASSQASGQGRGEKLFF.

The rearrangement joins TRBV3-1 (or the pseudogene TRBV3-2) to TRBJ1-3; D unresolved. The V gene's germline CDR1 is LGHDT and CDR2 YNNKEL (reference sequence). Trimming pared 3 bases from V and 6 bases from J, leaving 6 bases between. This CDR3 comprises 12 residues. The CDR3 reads CASSQETNTIYF. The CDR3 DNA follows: TGTGCCAGCAGCCAGGAGACAAACACCATATATTTT.

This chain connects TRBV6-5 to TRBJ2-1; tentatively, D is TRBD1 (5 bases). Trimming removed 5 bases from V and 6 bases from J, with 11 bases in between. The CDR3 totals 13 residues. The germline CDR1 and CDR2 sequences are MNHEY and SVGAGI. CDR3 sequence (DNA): TGTGCCAGCAGTCTAAGCCAGGGCAATGAGCAGTTCTTC. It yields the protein CASSLSQGNEQFF.

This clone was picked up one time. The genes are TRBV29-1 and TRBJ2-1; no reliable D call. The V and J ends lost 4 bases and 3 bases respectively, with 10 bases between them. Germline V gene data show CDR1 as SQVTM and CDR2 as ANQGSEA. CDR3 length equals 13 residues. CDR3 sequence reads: CSVGGGLYNEQFF. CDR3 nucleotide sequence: TGCAGCGTTGGTGGCGGTCTCTACAATGAGCAGTTCTTC.

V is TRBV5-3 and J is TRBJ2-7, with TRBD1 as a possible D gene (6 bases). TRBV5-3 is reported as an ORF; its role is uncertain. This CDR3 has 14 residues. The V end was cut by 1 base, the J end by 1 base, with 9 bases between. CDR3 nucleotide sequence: TGTGCCAGAAGCTTGTCCGACAGGTCCTACGAGCAGTACTTC. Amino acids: CARSLSDRSYEQYF.

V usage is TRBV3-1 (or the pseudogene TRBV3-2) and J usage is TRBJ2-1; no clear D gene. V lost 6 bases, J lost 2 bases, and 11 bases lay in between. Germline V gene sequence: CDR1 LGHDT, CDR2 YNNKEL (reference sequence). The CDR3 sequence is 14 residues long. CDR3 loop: CASRHRGTYNEQFF. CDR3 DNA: TGTGCCAGCAGACACCGAGGAACCTACAATGAGCAGTTCTTC.

The CDR3 region is CASSIGQGWTEAFF. The CDR3 DNA sequence: TGTGCCAGTAGTATCGGACAGGGGTGGACTGAAGCTTTCTTT. The rearrangement uses TRBV19 and TRBJ1-1, with 9 bases fitting TRBD1. V shed 3 bases, J shed 5 bases, and the junction held 4 bases outside the gene matches. The CDR3 has 14 amino acids. CDR1 and CDR2 from the germline V gene are LNHDA and SQIVND (reference sequence).

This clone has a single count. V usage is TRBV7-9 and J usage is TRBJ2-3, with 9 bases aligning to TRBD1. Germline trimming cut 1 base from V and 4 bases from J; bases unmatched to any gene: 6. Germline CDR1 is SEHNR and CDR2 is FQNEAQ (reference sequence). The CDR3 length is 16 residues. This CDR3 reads CASSLGRGQGSDTQYF. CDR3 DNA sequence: TGTGCCAGCAGCTTAGGACGGGGACAGGGCTCAGATACGCAGTATTTT.

This chain's CDR3 is CASSPQGQETQYF. The CDR3, as DNA: TGTGCCAGCAGCCCCCAGGGCCAAGAGACCCAGTACTTC. The chain recombines TRBV5-4 with TRBJ2-5, with a tentative D call TRBD1 (5 bases). V was shortened by 4 bases and J by 1 base, with 8 bases between the two germline ends. The V gene's germline CDR1 is SGHNT and CDR2 YYREEE (reference sequence). The CDR3 is 13 residues long. Full variable domain (outside the CDR3, taken from reference TRBV5-4 and TRBJ2-5): ETGVTQSPTHLIKTRGQQVTLRCSSQSGHNTVSWYQQALGQGPQFIFQYYREEENGRGNFPPRFSGLQFPNYSSELNVNALELDDSALYLCASSPQGQETQYFGPGTRLLVL.

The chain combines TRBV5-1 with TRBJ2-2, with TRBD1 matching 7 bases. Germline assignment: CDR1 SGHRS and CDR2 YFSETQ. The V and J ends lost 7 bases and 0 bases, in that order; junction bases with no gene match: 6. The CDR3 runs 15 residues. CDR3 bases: TGCGCCAGCGGAACTACAGGGGCGAACACCGGGGAGCTGTTTTTT. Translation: CASGTTGANTGELFF.

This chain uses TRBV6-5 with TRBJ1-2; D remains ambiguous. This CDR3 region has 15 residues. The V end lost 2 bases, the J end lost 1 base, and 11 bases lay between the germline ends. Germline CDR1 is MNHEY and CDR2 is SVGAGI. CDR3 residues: CASSYTSTNNYGYTF. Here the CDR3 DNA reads TGTGCCAGCAGTTACACTTCAACGAATAACTATGGCTACACCTTC.

The CDR3: CASRGGRETDTQYF. DNA for the CDR3: TGTGCCAGCAGGGGCGGGAGGGAAACAGATACGCAGTATTTT. The chain couples TRBV6-5 to TRBJ2-3, with 9 bases lining up with TRBD2. V shed 6 bases, J shed 3 bases, and the junction held 4 bases outside the gene matches. The CDR3 length is 14 residues. CDR1 and CDR2 from the germline V gene are MNHEY and SVGAGI.

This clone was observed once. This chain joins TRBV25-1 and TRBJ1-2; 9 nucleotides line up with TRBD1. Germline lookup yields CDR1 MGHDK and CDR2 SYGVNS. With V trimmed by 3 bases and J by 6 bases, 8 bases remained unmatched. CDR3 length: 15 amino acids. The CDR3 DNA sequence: TGTGCCAGCAGTGATCCCGGGACAGGGTATGATGGCTACACCTTC. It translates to CASSDPGTGYDGYTF.

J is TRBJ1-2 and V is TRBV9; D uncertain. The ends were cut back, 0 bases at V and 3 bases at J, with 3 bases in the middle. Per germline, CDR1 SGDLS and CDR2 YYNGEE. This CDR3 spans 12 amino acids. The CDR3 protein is CASSVGDYGYTF. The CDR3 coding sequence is TGTGCCAGCAGCGTAGGCGACTATGGCTACACCTTC.

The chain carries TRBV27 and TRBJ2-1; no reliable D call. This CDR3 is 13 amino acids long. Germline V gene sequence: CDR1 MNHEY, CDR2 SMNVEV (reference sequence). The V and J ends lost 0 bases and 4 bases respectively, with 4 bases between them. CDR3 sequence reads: CASSLSAYNEQFF. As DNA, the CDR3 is TGTGCCAGCAGTTTATCAGCGTACAATGAGCAGTTCTTC.